The clone carrying this T cell receptor (beta chain) was picked up a small number of times. Its antigen is undetermined. The data were obtained in a study of CD8 T cells in ankylosing spondylitis. General study points: Both synovial fluid and blood in reactive arthritis had previously been reported to carry some motif variants. Seemingly distinctive of ankylosing spondylitis blood was a TCR beta motif formed by eight highly homologous variants. It was reported that disease-linked clones were significantly enriched in matched ankylosing spondylitis synovial fluid.

V was clipped by 6 bases and J by 3 bases, with 17 bases between them. The germline CDR1 and CDR2 sequences are MNHNS and SASEGT. The CDR3 loop spans 15 amino acids. A quantitative 5'-RACE method, one with molecular barcodes, was used to make TCR beta libraries. One entry per CDR3 protein, called by TCRdb with MiXCR from the 5' RACE reads. This repertoire shows 100,000 to 150,000 distinct CDR3 sequences, 15% to 20% found once; its top ten account for about 33%. The chain couples TRBV6-1 to TRBJ1-1; D remains ambiguous. The sample taken for sequencing was blood, either unsorted or a sorted T cell fraction (not recorded which). This receptor was taken from a male donor with ankylosing spondylitis. CDR3 region: CASSPRFPRDTEAFF. The CDR3 nucleotides read TGTGCCAGCAGCCCCCGGTTCCCGAGGGACACTGAAGCTTTCTTT.